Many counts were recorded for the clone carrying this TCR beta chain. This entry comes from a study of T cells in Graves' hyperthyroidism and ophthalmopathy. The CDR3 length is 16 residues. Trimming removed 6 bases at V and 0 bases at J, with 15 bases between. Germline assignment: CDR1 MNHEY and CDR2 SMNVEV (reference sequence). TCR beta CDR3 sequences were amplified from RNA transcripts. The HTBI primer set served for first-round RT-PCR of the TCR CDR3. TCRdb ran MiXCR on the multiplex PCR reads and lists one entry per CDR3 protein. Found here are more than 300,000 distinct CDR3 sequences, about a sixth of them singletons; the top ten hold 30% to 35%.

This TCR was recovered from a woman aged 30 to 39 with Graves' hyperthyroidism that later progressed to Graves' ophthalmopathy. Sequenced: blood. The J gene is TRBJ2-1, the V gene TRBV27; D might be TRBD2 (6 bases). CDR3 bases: TGTGCCAGCAGCCTTAGCGGACCGCTCTCCTACAATGAGCAGTTCTTC. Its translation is CASSLSGPLSYNEQFF.